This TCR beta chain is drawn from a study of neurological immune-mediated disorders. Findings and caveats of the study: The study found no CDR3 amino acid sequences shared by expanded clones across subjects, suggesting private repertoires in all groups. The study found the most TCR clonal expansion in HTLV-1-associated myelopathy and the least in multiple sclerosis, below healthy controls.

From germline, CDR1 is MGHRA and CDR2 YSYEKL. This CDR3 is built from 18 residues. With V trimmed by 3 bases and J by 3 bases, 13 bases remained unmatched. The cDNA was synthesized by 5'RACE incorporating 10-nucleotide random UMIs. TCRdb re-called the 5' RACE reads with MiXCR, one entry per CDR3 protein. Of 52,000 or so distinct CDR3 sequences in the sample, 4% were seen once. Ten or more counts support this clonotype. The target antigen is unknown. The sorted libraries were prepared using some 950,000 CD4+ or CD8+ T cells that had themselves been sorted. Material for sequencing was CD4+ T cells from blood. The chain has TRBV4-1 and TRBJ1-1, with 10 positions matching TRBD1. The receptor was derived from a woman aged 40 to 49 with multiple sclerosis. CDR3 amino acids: CASSQTMTGGAWYTEAFF. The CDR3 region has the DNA TGCGCCAGCAGCCAGACGATGACAGGGGGCGCATGGTACACTGAAGCTTTCTTT.